This TCR beta chain was captured in a study of identical twins. After template switching added a universal primer site, the resulting cDNA carried unique molecular identifiers. TCRdb passed the 5' RACE reads through MiXCR, listing each CDR3 protein once. Of about 200,000 distinct CDR3 sequences in the sample, more than 6.5% were seen once. This clonotype was counted ten times or more. V was clipped by 5 bases and J by 6 bases; unmatched bases: 5. This CDR3 is 14 amino acids long. These same records also appear under a second study, on yellow fever vaccine responses in identical twins.

This receptor was taken from a young woman in good health. This chain uses TRBV12-3 or TRBV12-4 with TRBJ2-3; 10 bases are shared with TRBD1. Sequencing input: memory (CD45RO+) T cells sorted from blood. The CDR3: CASSPGDRGDTQYF. DNA for the CDR3: TGTGCCAGCAGTCCAGGGGACAGGGGCGATACGCAGTATTTT.